Listed below are T cell receptor beta chains from one sample, sequenced in a study of T cells in Graves' hyperthyroidism and ophthalmopathy. One entry per CDR3 protein results from TCRdb running MiXCR on the multiplex PCR reads. The table includes about 560,000 distinct CDR3 sequences, 13% to 15% detected once. Sequencing was carried out using blood. The origin of the receptors is a woman between 40 and 55 years old with Graves' hyperthyroidism. CDR3s include the opening cysteine and the closing phenylalanine or tryptophan. Each record gives: clone size, D gene, J gene, V gene, CDR3 DNA, CDR3 protein. A D gene is named only where the DNA matches it firmly. Expanded clones are given a class, and other clones once, few, many or no size at all.

clone size: NA
D gene: NA
J gene: TRBJ2-4
V gene: TRBV10-3
CDR3 DNA: TGTGCCATCAGTGAAGGGGTCGCGGGAAACATTCAGTACTTC
CDR3 protein: CAISEGVAGNIQYF

clone size: many
D gene: NA
J gene: TRBJ2-7
V gene: TRBV2
CDR3 DNA: TGTGCCAGCAGGGCGGGATACCAGCGGAGATTGTACGAGCAGTACTTC
CDR3 protein: CASRAGYQRRLYEQYF

clone size: many
D gene: NA
J gene: TRBJ1-5
V gene: TRBV20-1
CDR3 DNA: TGCAGTGCTAGACAGGCAGGGAATAGGGATCAGCCCCAGCATTTT
CDR3 protein: CSARQAGNRDQPQHF

clone size: many
D gene: TRBD2
J gene: TRBJ2-7
V gene: TRBV7-2
CDR3 DNA: TGTGCCAGCAGCTCCCGGACTAGCTCCTACGAGCAGTACTTC
CDR3 protein: CASSSRTSSYEQYF

clone size: many
D gene: TRBD1
J gene: TRBJ2-7
V gene: TRBV5-1
CDR3 DNA: TGCGCCAGCAGTCTACAGGGGGCGGCCTCCTACGAGCAGTACTTC
CDR3 protein: CASSLQGAASYEQYF

clone size: few
D gene: NA
J gene: TRBJ2-3
V gene: TRBV24-1
CDR3 DNA: TGTGCCGCCTCTAGTGGTAAGACAGATACGCAGTATTTT
CDR3 protein: CAASSGKTDTQYF

clone size: many
D gene: NA
J gene: TRBJ2-6
V gene: TRBV6-1
CDR3 DNA: TGTGCCAGCATCGGATCTGGAGGGGCCAACGTCCTGACTTTC
CDR3 protein: CASIGSGGANVLTF

clone size: few
D gene: TRBD1
J gene: TRBJ2-7
V gene: TRBV20-1
CDR3 DNA: TGCAGTGCTAGCGCACAGGGGGTTTCCTACGAGCAGTACTTC
CDR3 protein: CSASAQGVSYEQYF

clone size: few
D gene: TRBD1
J gene: TRBJ1-2
V gene: TRBV29-1
CDR3 DNA: TGCAGCACAAGTCCGGGACAGGGAGAACTAAACTATGGCTACACCTTC
CDR3 protein: CSTSPGQGELNYGYTF

clone size: many
D gene: NA
J gene: TRBJ1-1
V gene: TRBV28
CDR3 DNA: TGTGCCAGCAGTTTATTTAGCTTCGGCACTGAAGCTTTCTTT
CDR3 protein: CASSLFSFGTEAFF

clone size: many
D gene: NA
J gene: TRBJ1-2
V gene: TRBV15
CDR3 DNA: TGTGCCACCAGCAGAGATGCACATGGCTACACCTTC
CDR3 protein: CATSRDAHGYTF

clone size: few
D gene: NA
J gene: TRBJ2-1
V gene: TRBV4-1
CDR3 DNA: TGCGCCAGCAGCCAAAAAGCGGGTGTCGATGAGCAGTTCTTC
CDR3 protein: CASSQKAGVDEQFF

clone size: many
D gene: NA
J gene: TRBJ1-1
V gene: TRBV5-1
CDR3 DNA: TGCGCCAGCAGCTCTCGACCTCAACAGGGCCGGACTGAAGCTTTCTTT
CDR3 protein: CASSSRPQQGRTEAFF

clone size: many
D gene: TRBD1
J gene: TRBJ2-7
V gene: TRBV27
CDR3 DNA: TGTGCCAGCAGTTTATCGGGACAGGCACATACCTACGAGCAGTACTTC
CDR3 protein: CASSLSGQAHTYEQYF

clone size: many
D gene: TRBD1
J gene: TRBJ1-4
V gene: TRBV18
CDR3 DNA: TGTGCCAGCTCACCACTTGGGACAGGTGGAGAAAAACTGTTTTTT
CDR3 protein: CASSPLGTGGEKLFF

clone size: many
D gene: NA
J gene: TRBJ2-3
V gene: TRBV5-1
CDR3 DNA: TGCGCCAGCAGCTTGAAGCGGGCCTTCACAGATACGCAGTATTTT
CDR3 protein: CASSLKRAFTDTQYF

clone size: many
D gene: NA
J gene: TRBJ2-7
V gene: TRBV2
CDR3 DNA: TGTGCCAGCAGGGCCAGTTATGAGCAGTACTTC
CDR3 protein: CASRASYEQYF

clone size: many
D gene: TRBD2
J gene: TRBJ2-5
V gene: TRBV11-2
CDR3 DNA: TGTGCCAGCAGCCGACTAGCGGGAGGACCCCGCCAAGAGACCCAGTACTTC
CDR3 protein: CASSRLAGGPRQETQYF

clone size: many
D gene: TRBD2
J gene: TRBJ2-7
V gene: TRBV18
CDR3 DNA: TGTGCCAGCTCACCTGGGACTAGCGGGAATTCCTACGAGCAGTACTTC
CDR3 protein: CASSPGTSGNSYEQYF

clone size: many
D gene: TRBD2
J gene: TRBJ2-1
V gene: TRBV12-3/TRBV12-4
CDR3 DNA: TGTGCCAGCAGCGGAGGACTAGCGGATACCTCCTACAATGAGCAGTTCTTC
CDR3 protein: CASSGGLADTSYNEQFF

clone size: NA
D gene: NA
J gene: TRBJ2-7
V gene: TRBV5-4
CDR3 DNA: TGTGCCAGCAGCTTGGATTTTTACAGGGCGGGACACGAGCAGTACTTC
CDR3 protein: CASSLDFYRAGHEQYF

clone size: many
D gene: NA
J gene: TRBJ2-3
V gene: TRBV12-3/TRBV12-4
CDR3 DNA: TGTGCCAGCAGCCAATCCTTTGGGGGCACAGATACGCAGTATTTT
CDR3 protein: CASSQSFGGTDTQYF

clone size: NA
D gene: TRBD1
J gene: TRBJ2-1
V gene: TRBV5-6
CDR3 DNA: TGTGCCAGCAGCTTCACCGGGACAGGGGGCAATGAGCAGTTCTTC
CDR3 protein: CASSFTGTGGNEQFF

clone size: many
D gene: TRBD1
J gene: TRBJ1-2
V gene: TRBV24-1
CDR3 DNA: TGTGCCACCGGGACAGACAACTATGGCTACACCTTC
CDR3 protein: CATGTDNYGYTF

clone size: NA
D gene: TRBD1
J gene: TRBJ2-7
V gene: TRBV6-1
CDR3 DNA: TGTGCCAGCACAGCGACAGGGGGTAAGGACGAGCAGTACTTC
CDR3 protein: CASTATGGKDEQYF

clone size: NA
D gene: TRBD2
J gene: TRBJ2-7
V gene: TRBV7-6
CDR3 DNA: TGTGCCAGCAGCCCATCGGGACTAGCGGGATACGAGCAGTACTTC
CDR3 protein: CASSPSGLAGYEQYF

clone size: many
D gene: NA
J gene: TRBJ1-1
V gene: TRBV12-3/TRBV12-4
CDR3 DNA: TGTGCCAGCACCCCAACGGGGGGGCACACTGAAGCTTTCTTT
CDR3 protein: CASTPTGGHTEAFF

clone size: many
D gene: NA
J gene: TRBJ2-7
V gene: TRBV27
CDR3 DNA: TGTGCCAGCAGTTTATCGGGAACGGGCGAGCAGTACTTC
CDR3 protein: CASSLSGTGEQYF

clone size: many
D gene: TRBD1
J gene: TRBJ1-1
V gene: TRBV12-3/TRBV12-4
CDR3 DNA: TGTGCCAGCAGTCCCGGACAGGGAGGCACTGAAGCTTTCTTT
CDR3 protein: CASSPGQGGTEAFF

clone size: many
D gene: TRBD2
J gene: TRBJ2-5
V gene: TRBV11-2
CDR3 DNA: TGTGCCAGCAGCTCGTATGGACTAGCTAGGGAGACCCAGTACTTC
CDR3 protein: CASSSYGLARETQYF

clone size: NA
D gene: NA
J gene: TRBJ1-2
V gene: TRBV5-1
CDR3 DNA: TGCGCCAGCAGCTTTCCGGGACGGATTTCTAACTATGGCTACACCTTC
CDR3 protein: CASSFPGRISNYGYTF

clone size: NA
D gene: TRBD1
J gene: TRBJ1-1
V gene: TRBV4-1
CDR3 DNA: TGCGCCAGCAGCCAAGGTACAGGGGGCGTCGGGGACACTGAAGCTTTCTTT
CDR3 protein: CASSQGTGGVGDTEAFF

clone size: many
D gene: NA
J gene: TRBJ2-1
V gene: TRBV15
CDR3 DNA: TGTGCCACCAGCAGAGATCAGAGCGGGCGACTAATAAGGAGCTCCTACAATGAGCAGTTCTTC
CDR3 protein: CATSRDQSGRLIRSSYNEQFF

clone size: many
D gene: NA
J gene: TRBJ1-1
V gene: TRBV12-3/TRBV12-4
CDR3 DNA: TGTGCCAGCAGTTCAGAGACCGGGCGGGGCACTGAAGCTTTCTTT
CDR3 protein: CASSSETGRGTEAFF

clone size: many
D gene: TRBD2
J gene: TRBJ2-7
V gene: TRBV27
CDR3 DNA: TGTGCCAGCACCTCCCTCCTTGGACTAGCGGGAGGGCCGGAGGAGCAGTACTTC
CDR3 protein: CASTSLLGLAGGPEEQYF

clone size: many
D gene: TRBD2
J gene: TRBJ2-2
V gene: TRBV7-8
CDR3 DNA: TGTGCCAGCAGCTTGACTAGCTCGAACACCGGGGAGCTGTTTTTT
CDR3 protein: CASSLTSSNTGELFF

clone size: few
D gene: TRBD1
J gene: TRBJ2-6
V gene: TRBV27
CDR3 DNA: TGTGCCAGCAGGGGACAGGGTCCCGTCCTGACTTTC
CDR3 protein: CASRGQGPVLTF

clone size: many
D gene: NA
J gene: TRBJ1-5
V gene: TRBV6-1
CDR3 DNA: TGTGCCAGCAGATCTAATCCGGGACGATATAGCAATCAGCCCCAGCATTTT
CDR3 protein: CASRSNPGRYSNQPQHF

clone size: many
D gene: NA
J gene: TRBJ1-1
V gene: TRBV15
CDR3 DNA: TGTGCCACCAGGAGAGGGGTGTCGAACACTGAAGCTTTCTTT
CDR3 protein: CATRRGVSNTEAFF

clone size: once
D gene: NA
J gene: TRBJ2-1
V gene: TRBV7-2
CDR3 DNA: TGTGCCAGCAGCCGCGGGATTCCCCCGAACAATGAGCAGTTCTTC
CDR3 protein: CASSRGIPPNNEQFF

clone size: few
D gene: NA
J gene: TRBJ2-6
V gene: TRBV12-3/TRBV12-4
CDR3 DNA: TGTGCCAGCAGCCCGGGCCTTAGGTCTGTCACTGGGGCCAACGTCCTGACTTTC
CDR3 protein: CASSPGLRSVTGANVLTF

clone size: few
D gene: NA
J gene: TRBJ1-1
V gene: TRBV25-1
CDR3 DNA: TGTGCCAGCAGTGGGGCAGGGTATGAGACTGAAGCTTTCTTT
CDR3 protein: CASSGAGYETEAFF

clone size: many
D gene: NA
J gene: TRBJ2-2
V gene: TRBV20-1
CDR3 DNA: TGCAGTGCAATATCCGGGACATCCCACACCGGGGAGCTGTTTTTT
CDR3 protein: CSAISGTSHTGELFF

clone size: many
D gene: NA
J gene: TRBJ2-7
V gene: TRBV27
CDR3 DNA: TGTGCCAGCAGTTTTAATGGGCCGTCCTACGAGCAGTACTTC
CDR3 protein: CASSFNGPSYEQYF

clone size: many
D gene: TRBD1
J gene: TRBJ2-7
V gene: TRBV11-2
CDR3 DNA: TGTGCCAGCAGCGAAACGGGACAGGGGGTCTACGAGCAGTACTTC
CDR3 protein: CASSETGQGVYEQYF

clone size: NA
D gene: NA
J gene: TRBJ1-2
V gene: TRBV9
CDR3 DNA: TGTGCCAGCCTCTGTGGTCAAATCTATGGCTACACCTTC
CDR3 protein: CASLCGQIYGYTF

clone size: few
D gene: NA
J gene: TRBJ2-7
V gene: TRBV20-1
CDR3 DNA: TGCAGTGCGAGATCCGACAAAGGGGGATCCTACGAGCAGTACTTC
CDR3 protein: CSARSDKGGSYEQYF

clone size: many
D gene: TRBD1
J gene: TRBJ2-4
V gene: TRBV28
CDR3 DNA: TGTGCCAGCAGCCGGACAGGGGCTGGAAACATTCAGTACTTC
CDR3 protein: CASSRTGAGNIQYF

clone size: few
D gene: NA
J gene: TRBJ2-3
V gene: TRBV7-6
CDR3 DNA: TGTGCCAGCAGCCCATTTGAAGGCCCAGATACGCAGTATTTT
CDR3 protein: CASSPFEGPDTQYF

clone size: many
D gene: TRBD2
J gene: TRBJ2-7
V gene: TRBV5-1
CDR3 DNA: TGCGCCAGCAGCTCAAGCGGGAGGGCTTCCTACGAGCAGTACTTC
CDR3 protein: CASSSSGRASYEQYF

clone size: many
D gene: TRBD1
J gene: TRBJ1-2
V gene: TRBV28
CDR3 DNA: TGTGCCAGCAGTACGGGACAGGGCCTCACTAACTATGGCTACACCTTC
CDR3 protein: CASSTGQGLTNYGYTF